The rows below give T cell receptor beta chains drawn from one sample of a study of beta chain features in type 1 diabetes. Generated by immunoSEQ multiplex PCR, the TCRdb table keeps only in-frame clones and is missing some. The table lists hundreds of thousands of clones, more than 11% of them singletons, with about 0.034% in the top ten. The sample comprised naive CD4+ T cells from blood. The source of these receptors is a man under 40 in good health. Both conserved end residues are part of each CDR3. D genes are given only for firm matches. Not all rows give a size; the values are once, few, many and, for expanded clones, a class.

j_call clone_size v_call d_call cdr3_nt cdr3_aa
TRBJ2-3 few TRBV13 TRBD2 TGTGCCAGCAGCCTTACTAGCGGGAGTGGTACAGATACGCAGTATTTT CASSLTSGSGTDTQYF
TRBJ2-1 few TRBV23-1 TRBD1 TGCGCCAGCAGTCAAACTTACAGGGGCAAAACCTACAATGAGCAGTTCTTC CASSQTYRGKTYNEQFF
TRBJ2-7 NA TRBV29-1 NA TGCAGCCCGAAACCCTACGAGCAGTACTTC CSPKPYEQYF
TRBJ2-1 few TRBV30 NA TGTGCCTGGAGTGTAGCGGTTGAGCAGTTCTTC CAWSVAVEQFF
TRBJ1-1 NA TRBV29-1 NA TGCAGCGTTCGGCCACGACAGACGAACACTGAAGCTTTCTTT CSVRPRQTNTEAFF
TRBJ2-1 few TRBV18 NA TGTGCCAGCTCACCACCTATAATGCCGGGAAGCTCCTACAATGAGCAGTTCTTC CASSPPIMPGSSYNEQFF
TRBJ2-7 few TRBV7-9 NA TGTGCCAGCAGCTTATTTTCAGGGCTCACCTACTACGAGCAGTACTTC CASSLFSGLTYYEQYF
TRBJ1-2 NA TRBV5-4 NA TGTGCCAGCAGCCTTCCGAGGGGAGGAAACTATGGCTACACCTTC CASSLPRGGNYGYTF
TRBJ1-2 NA TRBV11-2 NA TGTGCCAGCACGACCAGGGGAGTAGACTATGGCTACACCTTC CASTTRGVDYGYTF
TRBJ1-1 few TRBV7-9 NA TGTGCCAGCAGCTTGGACACTGAAGCTTTCTTT CASSLDTEAFF
TRBJ1-4 NA TRBV7-9 NA TGTGCCAGCAGCTTTGGTGTCCAAAAACTGTTTTTT CASSFGVQKLFF
TRBJ2-5 NA TRBV9 TRBD1 TGTGCCAGCAGCGCCGGAAGGACAGGGCAAGAGACCCAGTACTTC CASSAGRTGQETQYF
TRBJ2-3 NA TRBV28 NA TGTGCCAGCAGCCCCTTTGCGGGGTTCACAGATACGCAGTATTTT CASSPFAGFTDTQYF
TRBJ2-1 once TRBV4-1 TRBD1 TGCGCCAGCAGCCAACCGGGACAGGGGGGAGGTGAGCAGTTCTTC CASSQPGQGGGEQFF
TRBJ2-3 NA TRBV29-1 NA TGCAGCGTTGGTCCAGGCACAGATACGCAGTATTTT CSVGPGTDTQYF
TRBJ2-5 NA TRBV9 NA TGTGCCAGCAGCGTAGGCCCCAAGTTAGAGACCCAGTACTTC CASSVGPKLETQYF
TRBJ2-1 few TRBV5-4 TRBD1 TGTGCCAGCAGCCCCAGGTCGGGACAGGGGAACAATGAGCAGTTCTTC CASSPRSGQGNNEQFF
TRBJ2-7 few TRBV29-1 NA TGCAGCGTTGATCCTCGGGACGGGTCCTACGAGCAGTACTTC CSVDPRDGSYEQYF
TRBJ2-1 few TRBV13 TRBD2 TGTGCCAGCAGTTTACAGAGCGGGGGCGAGCAGTTCTTC CASSLQSGGEQFF
TRBJ2-3 NA TRBV10-3 TRBD2 TGTGCCATCAGTGAGTCGTACAGCGGGGCAGATACGCAGTATTTT CAISESYSGADTQYF
TRBJ2-1 NA TRBV5-1 TRBD2 TGCGCCAGCACTGGGGTAGCGGGAGGAGGTGGTGAGCAGTTCTTC CASTGVAGGGGEQFF
TRBJ1-6 NA TRBV5-6 NA TGTGCCAGCAGCTTGGACCGTGTCCCCCTCCACTTT CASSLDRVPLHF
TRBJ1-1 few TRBV7-3 NA TGTGCCAGCAGGTTGACCAGGGTCACTGAAGCTTTCTTT CASRLTRVTEAFF
TRBJ2-1 many TRBV7-9 NA TGTGCCAGCAGCTTAGAAGTTGTCCATGAGCAGTTCTTC CASSLEVVHEQFF
TRBJ1-3 NA TRBV18 NA TGTGCCAGCTCACCAAAGAGGACAGCTGGAAACACCATATATTTT CASSPKRTAGNTIYF
TRBJ1-3 few TRBV29-1 NA TGCAGCGTTGAGGGAACAGCCGGGTCCGGAAACACCATATATTTT CSVEGTAGSGNTIYF
TRBJ2-7 many TRBV13 NA TGTGCCAGCAGCCCCTCGCCCTCCTACGAGCAGTACTTC CASSPSPSYEQYF
TRBJ2-7 NA TRBV19 NA TGTGCCAGTAGTATGCAGCCTTCCGTCCGAGGCGAGCAGTACTTC CASSMQPSVRGEQYF
TRBJ1-4 few TRBV9 NA TGTGCCAGCAGCGTAGCCGGGGGAAACGCGGGTGAAAAACTGTTTTTT CASSVAGGNAGEKLFF
TRBJ2-1 few TRBV4-3 TRBD2 TGCGCCAGCAGCCAAGCGGGGAGGGGCAGTGAGCAGTTCTTC CASSQAGRGSEQFF
TRBJ2-3 few TRBV2 TRBD2 TGTGCCAGCAGACTAGCGGGGGGACCAGATACGCAGTATTTT CASRLAGGPDTQYF
TRBJ2-7 NA TRBV7-2 NA TGTGCCAGCAGCGAAGACCACTCGGTTACCTACGAGCAGTACTTC CASSEDHSVTYEQYF
TRBJ1-1 NA TRBV6-6 NA TGTGCCAGCAGTTACTTCGGGGGCACTGAAGCTTTCTTT CASSYFGGTEAFF
TRBJ2-1 NA TRBV7-9 NA TGTGCCAGCAGCTCTAGCGTCCGGAGGGGCTTATTCTTC CASSSSVRRGLFF
TRBJ2-1 NA TRBV7-8 TRBD2 TGTGCCAGCAGCTTAGCGATTTGGGCGGGGGGGCATGAGCAGTTCTTC CASSLAIWAGGHEQFF
TRBJ2-7 NA TRBV4-1 NA TGCGCCAGCAGCCAAAAGGGGGAAGGGTACGAGCAGTACTTC CASSQKGEGYEQYF
TRBJ2-5 NA TRBV20-1 NA TGCAGTGCCGTCCCCCGGGAGACCCAGTACTTC CSAVPRETQYF
TRBJ2-6 NA TRBV2 NA TGTGCCAGCCATCAGATCCTCACTCTCTCTGGGGCCAACGTCCTGACTTTC CASHQILTLSGANVLTF
TRBJ2-4 few TRBV2 NA TGTGCCAGCCTATTGGACGTAGGGGGAAAAAACATTCAGTACTTC CASLLDVGGKNIQYF
TRBJ2-1 once TRBV6-5 NA TGTGCCAGCAGTCGGGATCTCTCCTACAATGAGCAGTTCTTC CASSRDLSYNEQFF
TRBJ2-7 few TRBV9 TRBD2 TGTGCCAGCAGCCCCCGGGGGGTCGAGCAGTACTTC CASSPRGVEQYF
TRBJ2-1 few TRBV9 NA TGTGCCAGCAGCGTAGCTGGTAGGTCCGATGAGCAGTTCTTC CASSVAGRSDEQFF
TRBJ1-2 NA TRBV5-1 NA TGCGCCAGCAGCTTGGGAGGGGTATTGAACTATGGCTACACCTTC CASSLGGVLNYGYTF
TRBJ2-5 NA TRBV30 NA TGTGCCTGGAATGGGCGGGACCCGACCCAGTACTTC CAWNGRDPTQYF
TRBJ2-1 NA TRBV7-2 NA TGTGCCAGCACCAACGGCGCCGGGGAGCAGTTCTTC CASTNGAGEQFF
TRBJ2-6 NA TRBV7-3 NA TGTGCCAGCAGCCTTATCAACTCTGGGGCCAACGTCCTGACTTTC CASSLINSGANVLTF
TRBJ2-5 NA TRBV7-2 TRBD2 TGTGCCAGCAGCCCGGGACTAGCGGGAATCGAGACCCAGTACTTC CASSPGLAGIETQYF
TRBJ2-7 NA TRBV5-6 NA TGTGCCAGCAGAGGTATGGGCGGGCAGTACTTC CASRGMGGQYF
TRBJ2-3 NA TRBV7-2 NA TGTGCCAGCAGCTTAGTCCAGGGCGCGCAGTATTTT CASSLVQGAQYF
TRBJ2-5 NA TRBV5-4 TRBD1 TGTGCCAGCAGCTCCAGGGGGCAGGAGACCCAGTACTTC CASSSRGQETQYF
TRBJ2-7 few TRBV21-1 NA TGTGCCAGCACTTCGGTACCCCCCGGGACGGCCTACGAGCAGTACTTC CASTSVPPGTAYEQYF
TRBJ1-1 few TRBV12-5 NA TGTGCTAGTGGTTTGGCTACAAGGGGATTAGTTAGTCACACTGAAGCTTTCTTT CASGLATRGLVSHTEAFF